These 20 T cell receptor beta chains were all obtained from the same sample, sequenced in a study of cytomegalovirus exposure and HLA in healthy donors. With 60 Vbeta and 13 Jbeta primers, the PCR was carried out. Some clones are missing from TCRdb's copy, which holds only in-frame ones; the method was immunoSEQ multiplex PCR. Here the sample spans some 130,000 clones, about 80% being singletons. Sequencing used PBMCs. The receptors shown here come from a man in his thirties or forties in good health.

J is TRBJ2-1 and V is TRBV10-2; 8 positions agree with TRBD1. The germline CDR1 and CDR2 sequences are WSHSY and SAAADI. V shed 5 bases, J shed 7 bases, and the junction held 7 bases outside the gene matches. This CDR3 comprises 14 residues. This CDR3 reads CASSIGQGPNEQFF. The CDR3 nucleotides read TGCGCCAGCAGTATTGGACAGGGACCTAATGAGCAGTTCTTC.

This chain links TRBV9 with TRBJ1-3; D uncertain. V gave up 0 bases and J gave up 4 bases, with 5 bases separating them. This CDR3 region has 13 residues. Per the germline V gene, CDR1 is SGDLS and CDR2 is YYNGEE. CDR3 residues: CASSVGGGNTIYF. For the CDR3, the DNA is TGTGCCAGCAGCGTAGGAGGGGGAAACACCATATATTTT.

This clone was counted only a few times. V gene TRBV9 combines with J gene TRBJ1-2; D not resolved. The germline V gene encodes CDR1 SGDLS and CDR2 YYNGEE. Trimming cost V 1 base and J 3 bases, with 13 bases left between them. This CDR3 is built from 15 residues. The CDR3 DNA is TGTGCCAGCAGCGTATGGGAGACGGGTGACTATGGCTACACCTTC. It encodes CASSVWETGDYGYTF. The full variable domain, with the rest looked up from reference TRBV9 and TRBJ1-2, is DSGVTQTPKHLITATGQRVTLRCSPRSGDLSVYWYQQSLDQGLQFLIQYYNGEERAKGNILERFSAQQFPDLHSELNLSSLELGDSALYFCASSVWETGDYGYTFGSGTRLTVV.

The chain joins TRBV5-5 to TRBJ1-1, with a weak D call TRBD1 (5 bases). Germline loops: CDR1 SGHKS, CDR2 YYEKEE (reference sequence). CDR3 length: 14 residues. The ends were cut back, 0 bases at V and 3 bases at J, with 9 bases in the middle. CDR3 in DNA: TGTGCCAGCAGCTTGGGTGCAGGGTACACTGAAGCTTTCTTT. Its protein is CASSLGAGYTEAFF.

This sequence joins TRBV19 and TRBJ1-2; 8 bases are a match to TRBD1. Losses at the gene ends were 5 bases for V and 2 bases for J; bases not matched to a gene: 4. Germline V gene data show CDR1 as LNHDA and CDR2 as SQIVND (reference sequence). The CDR3 spans 14 residues. The CDR3 region is CASSQRTGNYGYTF. CDR3 bases: TGTGCCAGTAGTCAAAGGACAGGGAACTATGGCTACACCTTC.

This clone was observed a few times. The chain is built from TRBV18 and TRBJ1-5, with no clear D. V was clipped by 3 bases and J by 5 bases, with 8 bases between them. Germline V CDR1 and CDR2: KGHSH, LQKENI. The CDR3 is 13 amino acids. CDR3 nucleotide sequence: TGTGCCAGCTCACCCCGGGAGGATCAGCCCCAGCATTTT. It encodes CASSPREDQPQHF.

V usage is TRBV6-6 and J usage is TRBJ2-1, with D perhaps matching TRBD2 (5 bases). Trimming took off 0 bases at V and 2 bases at J, with 11 bases between the two ends. This CDR3 comprises 16 residues. CDR1 and CDR2 from the germline V gene are MNHNY and SVGAGI (reference sequence). CDR3 sequence (DNA): TGTGCCAGCAGTTACTCGAGGAGCGGCACCTACAATGAGCAGTTCTTC. This sequence encodes CASSYSRSGTYNEQFF.

The V call is TRBV5-6, the J call TRBJ2-7, with 7 bases fitting TRBD1. CDR1 SGHDT and CDR2 YYEEEE come from the germline V gene. With V trimmed by 2 bases and J by 2 bases, 7 bases remained unmatched. The CDR3 length is 15 residues. Written as DNA, the CDR3 is TGTGCCAGCAGCTTCGCGGAGGACAGGACCTACGAGCAGTACTTC. Protein sequence: CASSFAEDRTYEQYF.

The chain is built from TRBV5-5 and TRBJ2-3, with 9 bases fitting TRBD2. Germline V gene sequence: CDR1 SGHKS, CDR2 YYEKEE (reference sequence). V shed 0 bases and J 8 bases; nucleotides not matched to a gene: 7. CDR3 length: 15 residues. This chain's CDR3 is CASSLGVAGVFTQYF. CDR3 DNA sequence: TGTGCCAGCAGCTTGGGGGTAGCGGGAGTGTTTACGCAGTATTTT.

The CDR3 spells CASLLGQASGGNQPQHF. Written as DNA, the CDR3 is TGTGCCAGTTTATTGGGACAGGCTAGCGGTGGCAATCAGCCCCAGCATTTT. The chain carries TRBV19 and TRBJ1-5; TRBD1 matches at 8 bases. The V segment lost 8 bases and the J segment 2 bases; nucleotides outside the gene matches: 14. Germline V CDR1 and CDR2: LNHDA, SQIVND (reference sequence). The CDR3 consists of 17 residues.

The chain has TRBV10-2 and TRBJ2-5, with TRBD2 matching 7 bases. The CDR3 extends over 14 amino acids. Trimming removed 7 bases from V and 5 bases from J; junction bases left unmatched: 10. Looked up from germline, CDR1 is WSHSY and CDR2 is SAAADI. Here the CDR3 reads CASTLFGGMETQYF. The CDR3 nucleotides are TGCGCCAGCACCCTCTTCGGGGGGATGGAGACCCAGTACTTC.

V gene TRBV6-5 combines with J gene TRBJ2-2; TRBD1 is a possible D gene (6 bases). Germline CDR1 reads MNHEY; CDR2 reads SVGAGI. There are 15 residues in the CDR3. V was cut by 7 bases and J by 0 bases, with 12 bases left in between. This CDR3 reads CASTWQGTNTGELFF. The CDR3 DNA reads TGTGCCAGCACGTGGCAGGGGACGAACACCGGGGAGCTGTTTTTT.

V and J are TRBV5-6 and TRBJ1-2; D not resolved. The CDR3 has 15 amino acids. The germline V gene has CDR1 SGHDT and CDR2 YYEEEE. The V end was cut by 5 bases, the J end by 2 bases, with 16 bases between. The CDR3 here is CASRPTGLSNYGYTF. CDR3 DNA sequence: TGTGCCAGCAGGCCCACGGGATTATCCAACTATGGCTACACCTTC.

V and J are TRBV5-6 and TRBJ1-1; D possibly corresponds to TRBD1 (6 bases). This CDR3 is built from 13 residues. Trimming removed 1 base at V and 5 bases at J, with 9 bases between. Germline lookup yields CDR1 SGHDT and CDR2 YYEEEE. CDR3 sequence: CASSLIQGTEAFF. The CDR3 DNA reads TGTGCCAGCAGCTTGATACAGGGAACTGAAGCTTTCTTT. The entire variable domain, with the rest obtained from reference TRBV5-6 and TRBJ1-1, is as follows: DAGVTQSPTHLIKTRGQQVTLRCSPKSGHDTVSWYQQALGQGPQFIFQYYEEEERQRGNFPDRFSGHQFPNYSSELNVNALLLGDSALYLCASSLIQGTEAFFGQGTRLTVV.

This chain uses TRBV19 with TRBJ1-3, with 7 bases aligning to TRBD1. The CDR3 spans 13 residues. CDR1 and CDR2 (germline): LNHDA, SQIVND (reference sequence). V shed 4 bases and J 4 bases; nucleotides not matched to a gene: 1. The CDR3 region has the DNA TGTGCCAGTAGTACGGACAGGGGAAACACCATATATTTT. This codes for CASSTDRGNTIYF.

This sequence joins TRBV5-8 and TRBJ2-7; TRBD2 is a possible D gene (6 bases). V was cut by 7 bases and J by 1 base, with 12 bases left in between. The CDR3 sequence is 13 residues long. The germline V gene has CDR1 SGHTS and CDR2 YDEGEE. DNA for the CDR3: TGTGCCAGCGGTAGCGGAATATCCTACGAGCAGTACTTC. This codes for CASGSGISYEQYF.

The chain carries TRBV7-2 and TRBJ2-3, with 12 bases aligning to TRBD2. V lost 8 bases to trimming and J lost 0 bases; unmatched junction nucleotides: 12. Germline loops: CDR1 SGHTA, CDR2 FQGNSA. The CDR3 is 18 residues long. DNA for the CDR3: TGTGCCAGCTCTAAACTAGCGGGAGGAGGGGGGAGCACAGATACGCAGTATTTT. Residues: CASSKLAGGGGSTDTQYF.

The rearrangement links TRBV19 to TRBJ2-7, with 8 nucleotides matching TRBD2. Germline V lookup: CDR1 LNHDA, CDR2 SQIVND (reference sequence). V gave up 3 bases and J gave up 6 bases; unmatched junction bases: 10. The CDR3 is 15 residues long. In DNA form, the CDR3 reads TGTGCCAGTAGTATGGCGGCCAGCGGGAGTCTCGAGCAGTACTTC. Residues: CASSMAASGSLEQYF.

The gene calls are TRBV7-2 and TRBJ2-7; tentatively, D is TRBD1 (5 bases). The CDR3 is 14 residues long. Germline assignment: CDR1 SGHTA and CDR2 FQGNSA. Trimming removed 3 bases at V and 5 bases at J, with 14 bases between. The CDR3 spells CASSLPTGPHEQYF. CDR3 coding DNA: TGTGCCAGCAGCTTGCCAACAGGCCCCCACGAGCAGTACTTC.

This chain links TRBV5-1 with TRBJ2-1; possibly TRBD1 for D (8 bases). There are 16 residues in the CDR3. CDR1 is SGHRS, CDR2 YFSETQ, per germline. V was cut by 4 bases and J by 8 bases, with 22 bases left in between. For the CDR3, the DNA is TGCGCCAGCAGCGCGGGAGACAGGGGCCCTAAGGATGAGCAGTTCTTC. It translates to CASSAGDRGPKDEQFF. The full variable domain, with the rest looked up from reference TRBV5-1 and TRBJ2-1, is KAGVTQTPRYLIKTRGQQVTLSCSPISGHRSVSWYQQTPGQGLQFLFEYFSETQRNKGNFPGRFSGRQFSNSRSEMNVSTLELGDSALYLCASSAGDRGPKDEQFFGPGTRLTVL.